The 26 T cell receptor beta chains given below trace back to one sample, sequenced in a study of regulatory T cells in long-lasting Graves disease. Time point specified: newly diagnosed GD, antithyroid drugs for less than 3 months. The TCR library was prepared using RNA isolated from PBMCs. The TCR beta library used iRepertoire HTBI primers with Arm-PCR amplification of CDR3. Each CDR3 protein gets one entry after TCRdb re-called the multiplex PCR reads with MiXCR. The table lists about 220,000 distinct CDR3 sequences, roughly 19% of them singletons. The data also belong to a second study, concerning T cells in Graves' hyperthyroidism and ophthalmopathy.

The material sequenced was peripheral blood mononuclear cells (PBMCs), taken at new diagnosis, from a patient treated with antithyroid drugs. These receptors came from a woman aged 30 to 39 with Graves disease.

V is TRBV28 and J is TRBJ1-2; tentative D call: TRBD1 (5 bases). Germline V CDR1 and CDR2: MDHEN, SYDVKM. The CDR3 consists of 15 residues. The ends were cut back, 3 bases at V and 6 bases at J, with 17 bases in the middle. CDR3 DNA: TGTGCCAGCAGTTTCGGCGGGGGGGACGGTAATGGCTACACCTTC. It encodes CASSFGGGDGNGYTF.

This clonotype was detected many times. The chain is built from TRBV9 and TRBJ2-7; TRBD1 matches 7 bases. After removal of 3 bases from V and 2 bases from J, the junction contained 2 bases not matched to a gene. The CDR3 runs 13 residues. Germline loops: CDR1 SGDLS, CDR2 YYNGEE. The CDR3 coding sequence is TGTGCCAGCAGCGCCCAGGGGGCCTACGAGCAGTACTTC. This encodes CASSAQGAYEQYF.

The sample holds many counts of this clonotype. CDR3 sequence reads: CASSWVATRAFF. CDR3 in DNA: TGTGCCAGCAGCTGGGTAGCCACTCGAGCTTTCTTT. This sequence joins TRBV7-9 and TRBJ1-1; D remains unclear. Germline-derived CDR1 and CDR2 are SEHNR and FQNEAQ (reference sequence). The CDR3 contains 12 residues. The V end was cut by 4 bases, the J end by 10 bases, with 13 bases between.

This clonotype was recorded at least ten times. V usage is TRBV30 and J usage is TRBJ2-7; perhaps TRBD1 as D (6 bases). The germline V and J ends were trimmed by 6 bases and 2 bases, with 14 bases remaining between them. Germline V gene data show CDR1 as GTSNPN and CDR2 as SVGIG (reference sequence). The CDR3 runs 13 residues. CDR3: CACLDRVAYEQYF. In DNA, the CDR3 is TGTGCCTGCTTGGACAGAGTGGCCTACGAGCAGTACTTC.

The table lists this clonotype with a few counts. A junction end diverges from the germline sequence, so it may reflect a read error. The genes are TRBV5-1 and TRBJ1-4; D gene unclear. The V gene's germline CDR1 is SGHRS and CDR2 YFSETQ. There are 15 residues in the CDR3. CDR3 in DNA: TGCGCCAGCAGCTTGGGGGGTGCAACTAATGAAGAACTGTTTTTT. Protein sequence: CASSLGGATNEELFF.

Ten or more counts support this clonotype. The rearrangement joins TRBV28 to TRBJ1-5; 8 bases map to TRBD1. Germline-derived CDR1 and CDR2 are MDHEN and SYDVKM. V lost 5 bases to trimming and J lost 9 bases; unmatched junction nucleotides: 12. The CDR3 consists of 15 residues. The CDR3 sequence: CASSPGQGELRPQHF. CDR3 coding DNA: TGTGCCAGCAGTCCTGGACAGGGTGAATTGAGGCCCCAGCATTTT.

This clonotype was seen many times. The J gene is TRBJ2-7, the V gene TRBV5-6; TRBD2 agrees at 10 bases. The CDR3 runs to 15 residues. CDR1 is SGHDT and CDR2 is YYEEEE in the germline V gene. V was clipped by 4 bases and J by 2 bases; unmatched bases: 6. CDR3 coding DNA: TGTGCCAGCAGCGTGAGGACTAGCGGTACCTACGAGCAGTACTTC. Translating gives CASSVRTSGTYEQYF.

This clonotype was recorded many times. V gene TRBV11-3 combines with J gene TRBJ2-5, with 16 positions matching TRBD2. This CDR3 has 18 residues. CDR1 and CDR2 (germline): SGHNT, YENEEA. V shed 4 bases and J 1 base; nucleotides not matched to a gene: 6. The CDR3 coding sequence is TGTGCCAGCAGCTCCGGGACTAGCGGGAGGGCCAGCCAAGAGACCCAGTACTTC. It specifies CASSSGTSGRASQETQYF.

This clonotype was seen at least ten times. The chain recombines TRBV4-2 with TRBJ2-3; TRBD2 aligns across 8 bases. V gave up 0 bases and J gave up 3 bases; unmatched junction bases: 11. Germline CDR1 and CDR2: LGHNA and YNFKEQ. This CDR3 is built from 18 residues. The DNA of the CDR3 is TGTGCCAGCAGCCAAGACTTCCCTGGCGCGGGAGGTACAGATACGCAGTATTTT. As protein: CASSQDFPGAGGTDTQYF.

This clonotype appeared many times. This chain joins TRBV5-1 and TRBJ2-1; D possibly corresponds to TRBD2 (6 bases). CDR1 is SGHRS, CDR2 YFSETQ, per germline. Trimming removed 0 bases at V and 8 bases at J, with 15 bases between. The CDR3 length is 15 residues. This CDR3 reads CASSLDGGPRDEQFF. The CDR3 region has the DNA TGCGCCAGCAGCTTGGACGGGGGTCCCAGGGATGAGCAGTTCTTC.

In this sample, this clonotype turned up many times. The J gene is TRBJ1-4, the V gene TRBV2, with 10 bases identical to TRBD1. Per the germline V gene, CDR1 is SNHLY and CDR2 is FYNNEI. Trimming removed 11 bases from V and 8 bases from J; junction bases left unmatched: 8. The CDR3 is made up of 13 amino acids. The CDR3 reads CAWKGQGSEKLFF. CDR3 in DNA: TGTGCCTGGAAGGGACAGGGGAGCGAAAAACTGTTTTTT.

This sequence joins TRBV12-3 or TRBV12-4 and TRBJ2-3, with TRBD2 matching over 13 bases. This CDR3 is 19 amino acids long. V shed 0 bases and J 2 bases; nucleotides not matched to a gene: 8. CDR3 loop: CASSLALIGLAGDTDTQYF. CDR3 bases: TGTGCCAGCAGTTTAGCGTTAATCGGACTAGCGGGAGACACAGATACGCAGTATTTT.

This clonotype has only one observation. The rearrangement links TRBV19 to TRBJ1-2, with 7 bases aligning to TRBD1. The CDR3 has 15 amino acids. Germline trimming cut 5 bases from V and 4 bases from J; bases unmatched to any gene: 10. Germline V gives CDR1 LNHDA, CDR2 SQIVND (reference sequence). CDR3 protein: CASSREPGQTYGYTF. The DNA of the CDR3 is TGTGCCAGTAGTCGCGAGCCGGGACAGACCTATGGCTACACCTTC.

This clonotype has at least ten counts. The chain links TRBV20-1 to TRBJ1-3; TRBD1 matches at 10 bases. The CDR3 is 14 residues long. The germline CDR1 and CDR2 sequences are DFQATT and SNEGSKA (reference sequence). The ends lost 4 bases at V and 4 bases at J; junction bases unmatched: 4. The CDR3 protein is CSATDRGRGNTIYF. CDR3 sequence (DNA): TGCAGTGCTACGGACAGGGGGAGGGGAAACACCATATATTTT.

The V call is TRBV27, the J call TRBJ2-3; 11 nucleotides align to TRBD2. The germline CDR1 and CDR2 sequences are MNHEY and SMNVEV (reference sequence). J lost 5 bases, V lost 4 bases, and 14 bases had no gene match. The CDR3 spans 18 residues. CDR3 in amino acids: CASSSHLLAGGPQDTQYF. CDR3 coding DNA: TGTGCCAGCAGTTCCCATCTCTTAGCGGGGGGGCCTCAAGATACGCAGTATTTT.

This clonotype appeared many times. The rearrangement uses TRBV7-8 and TRBJ2-4, with D possibly matching TRBD2 (6 bases). The V gene's germline CDR1 is SGHVS and CDR2 FQNEAQ. Trimming took off 5 bases at V and 0 bases at J, with 17 bases between the two ends. This CDR3 spans 17 amino acids. This CDR3 reads CASSTIGGALAKNIQYF. DNA for the CDR3: TGTGCCAGCAGCACCATCGGAGGGGCTCTAGCCAAAAACATTCAGTACTTC.

This clonotype was counted many times. The chain joins TRBV9 to TRBJ2-1; D unclear. The CDR3 is 15 amino acids. Trimming took off 0 bases at V and 9 bases at J, with 16 bases between the two ends. CDR1 is SGDLS, CDR2 YYNGEE, per germline. As DNA, the CDR3 is TGTGCCAGCAGCGTAGAAACTGGGTGGCGAGCTGAGCAGTTCTTC. Protein: CASSVETGWRAEQFF.

This clonotype was counted many times. This chain links TRBV24-1 with TRBJ2-2, with D perhaps being TRBD1 or TRBD2 (6 bases each). CDR1 and CDR2 (germline): KGHDR, SFDVKD. The V gene lost 6 bases and the J gene lost 0 bases, with 13 bases spanning the gap. The CDR3 totals 16 residues. As DNA, the CDR3 is TGTGCCACCAGTCGAATCGGGGGCCCGAACACCGGGGAGCTGTTTTTT. Translating gives CATSRIGGPNTGELFF.

This clonotype was seen many times. The chain carries TRBV15 and TRBJ2-1, with a weak D call TRBD2 (7 bases). The CDR3 totals 15 residues. V was shortened by 7 bases and J by 6 bases, with 19 bases between the two germline ends. Germline values: CDR1 LNHNV, CDR2 YYDKDF (reference sequence). The CDR3 protein is CATKERDVRGNEQFF. The DNA of the CDR3 is TGTGCCACCAAAGAGCGGGATGTCAGGGGCAATGAGCAGTTCTTC.

This chain links TRBV3-1 with TRBJ2-7, with TRBD1 matching over 7 bases. CDR1 and CDR2 (germline): LGHDT, YNNKEL (reference sequence). The CDR3 totals 15 residues. With 0 bases clipped from V and 2 bases from J, the junction kept 4 bases outside the gene matches. The CDR3 sequence is CASSQESGGPYEQYF. DNA of the CDR3: TGTGCCAGCAGCCAAGAATCAGGGGGACCCTACGAGCAGTACTTC.

In this sample, this clonotype turned up many times. The chain couples TRBV19 to TRBJ1-5, with no clear D. CDR3 size: 12 residues. Trimming removed 8 bases at V and 2 bases at J, with 7 bases between. CDR1 is LNHDA and CDR2 is SQIVND in the germline V gene (reference sequence). CDR3 nucleotides: TGTGCCAGTGCTACGGGCAATCAGCCCCAGCATTTT. It is translated as CASATGNQPQHF. Full variable domain (rest looked up from reference TRBV19 and TRBJ1-5): DGGITQSPKYLFRKEGQNVTLSCEQNLNHDAMYWYRQDPGQGLRLIYYSQIVNDFQKGDIAEGYSVSREKKESFPLTVTSAQKNPTAFYLCASATGNQPQHFGDGTRLSIL.

This clonotype showed up just a few times. Possible read error: a much larger clone is one base away. CDR3 sequence: CTSSPELGQGITEAFF. CDR3 sequence (DNA): TGTACCAGCTCACCAGAACTGGGACAGGGGATCACTGAAGCTTTCTTT. The chain recombines TRBV18 with TRBJ1-1, with 10 bases identical to TRBD1. The CDR3 consists of 16 residues. Germline CDR1 reads KGHSH; CDR2 reads LQKENI.

The chain recombines TRBV20-1 with TRBJ1-2, with D possibly being TRBD1 (6 bases). The germline V gene has CDR1 DFQATT and CDR2 SNEGSKA (reference sequence). V lost 3 bases, J lost 4 bases, and 15 bases lay in between. The CDR3 extends over 14 amino acids. The CDR3 loop reads CSASLGQGIYGYTF. CDR3 nucleotide sequence: TGCAGTGCTAGTCTGGGGCAGGGGATCTATGGCTACACCTTC.

This chain links TRBV20-1 with TRBJ1-6, with a tentative D call TRBD1 (5 bases). Trimming stripped 6 bases from V and 10 bases from J, with 10 bases between. The CDR3 is 11 amino acids. Per germline, CDR1 DFQATT and CDR2 SNEGSKA (reference sequence). This CDR3 is CSALRDSPLHF. The CDR3 nucleotides are TGCAGTGCCCTGAGGGACTCACCCCTCCACTTT.

This clonotype was seen repeatedly, ten times or more. This chain uses TRBV10-3 with TRBJ1-1; 8 nucleotides match TRBD1. This CDR3 spans 15 amino acids. Germline V gene data show CDR1 as ENHRY and CDR2 as SYGVKD. Trimming at V came to 6 bases and at J to 5 bases, leaving 11 bases not matched to a gene. The CDR3 sequence: CAIRSGTGGATEAFF. The CDR3 coding sequence is TGTGCCATCAGATCCGGGACAGGAGGGGCGACTGAAGCTTTCTTT.

As to this clonotype: A read error is the likely source, as a far larger clone sits one nucleotide away. This sequence joins TRBV6-5 and TRBJ2-7, with D tentatively TRBD2 (6 bases). Germline CDR1 MNHEY, CDR2 SVGAGI. V shed 6 bases and J shed 4 bases, with 22 bases lying between them. This CDR3 has 16 amino acids. The CDR3: CASRPPAGRGGYEQYF. Written as DNA, the CDR3 is TGTGCCAGCAGACCCCCGGCGGGCCGCGGAGGGTACGAGCAGTACTTC.